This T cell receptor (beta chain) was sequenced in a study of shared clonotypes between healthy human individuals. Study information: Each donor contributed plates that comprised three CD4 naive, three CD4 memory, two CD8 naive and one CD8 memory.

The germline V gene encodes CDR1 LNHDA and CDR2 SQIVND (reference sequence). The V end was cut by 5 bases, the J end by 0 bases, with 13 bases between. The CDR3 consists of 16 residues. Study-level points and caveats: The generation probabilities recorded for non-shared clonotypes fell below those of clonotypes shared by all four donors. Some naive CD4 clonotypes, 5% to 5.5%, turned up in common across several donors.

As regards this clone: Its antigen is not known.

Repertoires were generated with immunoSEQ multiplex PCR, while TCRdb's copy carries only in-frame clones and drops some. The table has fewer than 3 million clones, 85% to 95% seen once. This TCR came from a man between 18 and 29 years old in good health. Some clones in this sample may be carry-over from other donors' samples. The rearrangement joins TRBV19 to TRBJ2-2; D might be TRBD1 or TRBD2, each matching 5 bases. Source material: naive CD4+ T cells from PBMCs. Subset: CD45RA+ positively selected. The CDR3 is CASSPWGRANTGELFF. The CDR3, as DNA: TGTGCCAGTAGTCCCTGGGGACGGGCGAACACCGGGGAGCTGTTTTTT.